These 32 T cell receptor beta chains share one sample of origin, sequenced in a study of technical replicates of blood from a few donors. Here immunoSEQ multiplex PCR was the method, and the copy in TCRdb shows in-frame clones only, minus some. The table includes about 97,000 clones, 95% to 96% detected once. The specimen sequenced was T cells isolated from PBMCs. Receptors were obtained from a human donor in good health.

This chain links TRBV7-8 with TRBJ1-4, with D uncertain. The CDR3 totals 15 residues. Germline loops: CDR1 SGHVS, CDR2 FQNEAQ. The ends were cut back, 4 bases at V and 4 bases at J, with 13 bases in the middle. In nucleotides, the CDR3 is TGTGCCAGCAGCTCACTGGGCAGAAGTAATGAAAAACTGTTTTTT. Encoded protein: CASSSLGRSNEKLFF.

This sequence joins TRBV11-2 and TRBJ2-3, with 8 bases fitting TRBD1. The CDR3 consists of 14 residues. CDR1 is SGHAT and CDR2 is FQNNGV in the germline V gene. Trimming cost V 5 bases and J 5 bases; bases outside gene matches: 6. The CDR3 coding sequence is TGTGCCAGCAGCGGCCGGACAGGGAGAGATACGCAGTATTTT. It yields the protein CASSGRTGRDTQYF.

V gene TRBV6-6 combines with J gene TRBJ2-7; 7 bases map to TRBD2. V dropped 2 bases and J dropped 4; count of bases not matched to a gene: 2. Germline CDR1 and CDR2: MNHNY and SVGAGI (reference sequence). This CDR3 comprises 13 residues. This CDR3 reads CASSYGREYEQYF. The CDR3 nucleotides read TGTGCCAGCAGTTACGGGAGGGAGTACGAGCAGTACTTC.

The gene calls are TRBV5-1 and TRBJ1-2; TRBD1 might be the D (6 bases). Per the germline V gene, CDR1 is SGHRS and CDR2 is YFSETQ. Deletions cut 4 bases from V and 2 bases from J, with 21 bases between. The length of the CDR3 is 17 residues. CDR3 region: CASSRDGVAQGNYGYTF. CDR3 in DNA: TGCGCCAGCAGCCGAGACGGAGTTGCGCAGGGGAACTATGGCTACACCTTC.

The rearrangement joins TRBV28 to TRBJ1-2; possibly TRBD1 for D (6 bases). The CDR3 is 13 amino acids. The V gene's germline CDR1 is MDHEN and CDR2 SYDVKM. With 7 bases removed from V and 4 bases from J, the gap between germline ends came to 13 bases. The CDR3 DNA reads TGTGCCAGCACTATCGGACAGACCTATGGCTACACCTTC. Encoded protein: CASTIGQTYGYTF.

This chain joins TRBV28 and TRBJ1-5; 7 nucleotides line up with TRBD1. Germline V lookup: CDR1 MDHEN, CDR2 SYDVKM. After removal of 3 bases from V and 8 bases from J, the junction contained 10 bases not matched to a gene. This CDR3 is built from 15 residues. CDR3 nucleotide sequence: TGTGCCAGCAGTTTTTCCAGGGGGTGGAATGAGCCCCAGCATTTT. The encoded protein is CASSFSRGWNEPQHF.

This sequence joins TRBV6-1 and TRBJ2-7, with TRBD2 as a possible D gene (6 bases). The length of the CDR3 is 12 residues. Germline-derived CDR1 and CDR2 are MNHNS and SASEGT. Between the trimmed V and J ends, which lost 8 bases and 3 bases, there was a span of 11 bases. CDR3 in amino acids: CASGLTSYEQYF. CDR3 DNA: TGTGCCAGCGGTTTGACTAGCTACGAGCAGTACTTC.

V and J are TRBV20-1 and TRBJ2-2; D is unclear. V was cut by 3 bases and J by 10 bases, with 9 bases left in between. The CDR3 sequence is 11 residues long. Germline-derived CDR1 and CDR2 are DFQATT and SNEGSKA (reference sequence). The CDR3 DNA follows: TGCAGTGCTAGGATCTATCCGGAGCTGTTTTTT. It yields the protein CSARIYPELFF.

The rearrangement joins TRBV5-5 to TRBJ2-2, with 10 bases fitting TRBD1. CDR3 length: 15 residues. CDR1 is SGHKS, CDR2 YYEKEE, per germline (reference sequence). The V segment lost 5 bases and the J segment 6 bases; nucleotides outside the gene matches: 7. DNA for the CDR3: TGTGCCAGCAGATGGGACAGGGGCTATGCCGGGGAGCTGTTTTTT. It encodes CASRWDRGYAGELFF.

The chain employs TRBV7-2 and TRBJ2-2; 10 bases map to TRBD1. Per the germline V gene, CDR1 is SGHTA and CDR2 is FQGNSA. The CDR3 is 16 amino acids. V was pared by 5 bases and J by 7 bases, with 10 bases of the junction left unmatched. The CDR3: CASSPDRTGGIGELFF. The CDR3 DNA follows: TGTGCCAGCAGCCCGGACCGGACAGGGGGAATCGGGGAGCTGTTTTTT.

The chain combines TRBV19 with TRBJ1-5; possibly TRBD1 for D (6 bases). The CDR3 has 15 amino acids. Trimming left V 5 bases short and J 5 bases short, with 16 bases between. Germline CDR1 LNHDA, CDR2 SQIVND (reference sequence). The CDR3 DNA sequence: TGTGCCAGTAGTCTACGGGGGGCTTATCATCAGCCCCAGCATTTT. Translated: CASSLRGAYHQPQHF.

The V gene is TRBV7-3, the J gene TRBJ2-3; 8 bases fit TRBD2. Germline CDR1 SGHTA, CDR2 FQGTGA. The CDR3 spans 14 residues. Trimming took 5 bases from V and 15 from J; bases not matched to a gene: 16. CDR3 residues: CASSPPGGDPRKYF. The CDR3 DNA follows: TGTGCCAGCAGCCCCCCGGGGGGGGACCCTCGCAAATATTTT. Full variable domain (remainder filled in from reference TRBV7-3 and TRBJ2-3): GAGVSQTPSNKVTEKGKYVELRCDPISGHTALYWYRQSLGQGPEFLIYFQGTGAADDSGLPNDRFFAVRPEGSVSTLKIQRTERGDSAVYLCASSPPGGDPRKYFGPGTRLTVL.

The J gene is TRBJ1-4, the V gene TRBV30, with 8 nucleotides matching TRBD1. The junction had 8 bases not matched to a gene; V was cut back by 7 bases and J by 7 bases. The CDR3 length is 13 residues. Germline assignment: CDR1 GTSNPN and CDR2 SVGIG (reference sequence). Here the CDR3 reads CAYAQGGGEKLFF. As DNA, the CDR3 is TGTGCCTATGCACAGGGGGGCGGTGAAAAACTGTTTTTT.

The chain links TRBV6-5 to TRBJ2-7; 11 bases align to TRBD1. Germline values: CDR1 MNHEY, CDR2 SVGAGI. The CDR3 is 15 residues long. The V and J ends lost 2 bases and 3 bases, in that order; junction bases with no gene match: 3. Here the CDR3 DNA reads TGTGCCAGCAGTTACGCCGGGACAGGGGGCTACGAGCAGTACTTC. Its translation: CASSYAGTGGYEQYF.

The chain joins TRBV19 to TRBJ2-6; possible D gene TRBD2, 5 bases. The CDR3 covers 15 residues. CDR1 LNHDA and CDR2 SQIVND come from the germline V gene (reference sequence). V lost 6 bases and J 2 bases, leaving 11 bases between the germline ends. CDR3: CASSFSVAGANVLTF. The CDR3 coding sequence is TGTGCCAGTAGCTTTAGCGTAGCTGGGGCCAACGTCCTGACTTTC.

This sequence joins TRBV2 and TRBJ1-4, with 11 positions matching TRBD1. The CDR3 is made up of 14 amino acids. J was trimmed by 7 bases and V by 3 bases; bases with no gene match: 1. Germline values: CDR1 SNHLY, CDR2 FYNNEI. The CDR3 sequence is CASSEDRGREKLFF. CDR3 sequence (DNA): TGTGCCAGCAGTGAGGACAGGGGGCGTGAAAAACTGTTTTTT. Full variable domain (outside the CDR3, taken from reference TRBV2 and TRBJ1-4): EPEVTQTPSHQVTQMGQEVILRCVPISNHLYFYWYRQILGQKVEFLVSFYNNEISEKSEIFDDQFSVERPDGSNFTLKIRSTKLEDSAMYFCASSEDRGREKLFFGSGTQLSVL.

V and J are TRBV29-1 and TRBJ1-1, with 7 nucleotides matching TRBD1. CDR1 is SQVTM, CDR2 ANQGSEA, per germline. V trimming: 6 bases; J trimming: 0 bases; junction bases outside the gene matches: 16. CDR3 length: 17 amino acids. The CDR3 reads CSVEAAGTVALNTEAFF. As DNA, the CDR3 is TGCAGCGTCGAGGCGGCCGGGACAGTTGCCTTGAACACTGAAGCTTTCTTT.

The J gene is TRBJ2-1, the V gene TRBV4-1, with 9 nucleotides matching TRBD1. Germline V gene data show CDR1 as MGHRA and CDR2 as YSYEKL. This CDR3 spans 14 amino acids. V dropped 4 bases and J dropped 7; count of bases not matched to a gene: 5. As DNA, the CDR3 is TGCGCCAGCAGCCTCTGGACAGGGGATAATGAGCAGTTCTTC. Residues: CASSLWTGDNEQFF.

The J gene is TRBJ2-5, the V gene TRBV9; 10 bases are a match to TRBD1. Germline lookup yields CDR1 SGDLS and CDR2 YYNGEE. This CDR3 contains 14 residues. Germline trimming cut 3 bases from V and 3 bases from J; bases unmatched to any gene: 2. CDR3 sequence reads: CASSAGTGEETQYF. As DNA, the CDR3 is TGTGCCAGCAGCGCCGGGACAGGGGAAGAGACCCAGTACTTC.

The chain is built from TRBV11-2 and TRBJ1-1; the match to TRBD1 covers 7 bases. The CDR3 totals 14 residues. Germline loops: CDR1 SGHAT, CDR2 FQNNGV. V lost 5 bases to trimming and J lost 5 bases; unmatched junction nucleotides: 8. CDR3 sequence: CASSVEGGQTEAFF. DNA for the CDR3: TGTGCCAGCAGCGTTGAAGGGGGCCAGACTGAAGCTTTCTTT.

The genes are TRBV30 and TRBJ2-5; 8 positions agree with TRBD2. The CDR3 contains 14 residues. Germline V lookup: CDR1 GTSNPN, CDR2 SVGIG (reference sequence). With 4 bases clipped from V and 5 bases from J, the junction kept 9 bases outside the gene matches. CDR3 nucleotide sequence: TGTGCCTGGATTTCCGGGAGGGCCGGGGAGACCCAGTACTTC. Encoded protein: CAWISGRAGETQYF.

This chain links TRBV4-3 with TRBJ1-3; the match to TRBD1 covers 7 bases. Looked up from germline, CDR1 is LGHNA and CDR2 is YSLEER. CDR3 size: 15 residues. V shed 0 bases, J shed 4 bases, and the junction held 3 bases outside the gene matches. CDR3: CASSQDGTEGNTIYF. Written as DNA, the CDR3 is TGCGCCAGCAGCCAAGATGGGACAGAAGGAAACACCATATATTTT.

The chain carries TRBV4-1 and TRBJ2-3, with TRBD2 identical over 9 bases. Unmatched junction bases numbered 11, after V lost 6 bases and J lost 4 bases. Germline lookup yields CDR1 MGHRA and CDR2 YSYEKL. There are 16 residues in the CDR3. In DNA, the CDR3 is TGCGCCAGCAGTTCCAAAGCGGGAGGAGGGGCAGATACGCAGTATTTT. It translates to CASSSKAGGGADTQYF.

This clone was recorded once. The chain employs TRBV9 and TRBJ2-3, with D possibly matching TRBD2 (5 bases). The germline V and J ends were trimmed by 1 base and 3 bases, with 12 bases remaining between them. Germline-derived CDR1 and CDR2 are SGDLS and YYNGEE. The CDR3 is 15 residues long. The CDR3 loop reads CASSVLGLKTDTQYF. The CDR3 bases are TGTGCCAGCAGCGTATTAGGACTGAAGACAGATACGCAGTATTTT.

The V and J genes are TRBV13 and TRBJ2-7; D is undetermined. V was cut by 5 bases and J by 2 bases, with 13 bases left in between. CDR1 is PRHDT and CDR2 is FYEKMQ in the germline V gene (reference sequence). The CDR3 has 14 amino acids. Written as DNA, the CDR3 is TGTGCCAGCAGCCTCCCGACGGAGCCCTACGAGCAGTACTTC. This codes for CASSLPTEPYEQYF.

A note on this clone: An end of the junction does not agree with germline; a read error may underlie this. The V call is TRBV7-7, the J call TRBJ2-5; the D is unclear. This CDR3 has 14 amino acids. Per the germline V gene, CDR1 is SSHAT and CDR2 is FNYEAQ (reference sequence). In DNA form, the CDR3 reads TGTGCTAGCAGCTTTACGGTTGAACAAGAGACCCAGTACTTC. This sequence encodes CASSFTVEQETQYF.

V and J are TRBV29-1 and TRBJ2-1; 7 positions match TRBD2. The trim removed 6 bases at V and 5 bases at J, leaving 10 bases unmatched. The germline V gene has CDR1 SQVTM and CDR2 ANQGSEA. The CDR3 is 14 residues long. In DNA form, the CDR3 reads TGCAGCGTCAGGACTAGTGCGGGAGACAATGAGCAGTTCTTC. Translating gives CSVRTSAGDNEQFF.

V gene TRBV9 combines with J gene TRBJ2-3; 7 bases fit TRBD1. Germline trimming cut 0 bases from V and 2 bases from J; bases unmatched to any gene: 9. In germline, CDR1 is SGDLS, CDR2 YYNGEE. The CDR3 totals 17 residues. The CDR3 DNA sequence: TGTGCCAGCAGCGTAGCTTTCAGGACAGGACCCACAGATACGCAGTATTTT. Its protein product is CASSVAFRTGPTDTQYF. The variable domain in full, completed from reference TRBV9 and TRBJ2-3, reads DSGVTQTPKHLITATGQRVTLRCSPRSGDLSVYWYQQSLDQGLQFLIQYYNGEERAKGNILERFSAQQFPDLHSELNLSSLELGDSALYFCASSVAFRTGPTDTQYFGPGTRLTVL.

J is TRBJ2-1 and V is TRBV19; D possibly corresponds to TRBD2 (6 bases). There are 15 residues in the CDR3. Germline lookup yields CDR1 LNHDA and CDR2 SQIVND (reference sequence). V lost 1 base, J lost 1 base, and 8 bases lay in between. CDR3 nucleotides: TGTGCCAGTAGTATAGGGGGGGAGTCCTACAATGAGCAGTTCTTC. Its protein is CASSIGGESYNEQFF.

J is TRBJ1-4 and V is TRBV4-3; D is unresolved. The V gene's germline CDR1 is LGHNA and CDR2 YSLEER. CDR3 length: 16 residues. The V end was cut by 0 bases, the J end by 8 bases, with 16 bases between. The CDR3 DNA reads TGCGCCAGCAGCCAAGATGTAGACTTCCCCCACGAAAAACTGTTTTTT. Translated: CASSQDVDFPHEKLFF.

The rearrangement joins TRBV7-2 to TRBJ2-7; 7 bases map to TRBD2. Trimming took 5 bases from V and 3 from J; bases not matched to a gene: 10. Germline V CDR1 and CDR2: SGHTA, FQGNSA. This CDR3 comprises 15 residues. The CDR3 DNA sequence: TGTGCCAGCAGCCTTAGATCAAGCGGGGTCTACGAGCAGTACTTC. This codes for CASSLRSSGVYEQYF.

The J gene is TRBJ2-1, the V gene TRBV15; D ambiguous. The CDR3 is 14 residues long. The V end lost 3 bases, the J end lost 4 bases, and 10 bases lay between the germline ends. Germline assignment: CDR1 LNHNV and CDR2 YYDKDF (reference sequence). For the CDR3, the DNA is TGTGCCACCAGCAGTTTCCAAAAATACAATGAGCAGTTCTTC. Translated, it gives CATSSFQKYNEQFF.